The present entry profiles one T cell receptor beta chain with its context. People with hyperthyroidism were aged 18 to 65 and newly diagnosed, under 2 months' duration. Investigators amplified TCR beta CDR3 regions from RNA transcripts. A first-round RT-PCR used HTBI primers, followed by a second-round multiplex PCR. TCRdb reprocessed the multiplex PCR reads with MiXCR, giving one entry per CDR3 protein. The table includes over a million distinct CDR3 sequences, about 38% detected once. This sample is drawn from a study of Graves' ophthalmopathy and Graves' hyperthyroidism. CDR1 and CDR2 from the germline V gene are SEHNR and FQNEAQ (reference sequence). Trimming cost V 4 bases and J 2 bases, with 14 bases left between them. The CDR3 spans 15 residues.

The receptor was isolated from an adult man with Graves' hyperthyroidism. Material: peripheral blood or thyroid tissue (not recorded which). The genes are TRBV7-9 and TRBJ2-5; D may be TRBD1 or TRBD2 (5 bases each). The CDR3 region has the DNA TGTGCCAGCAGCTCCCGTGGGGACCAGCAAGAGACCCAGTACTTC. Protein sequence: CASSSRGDQQETQYF. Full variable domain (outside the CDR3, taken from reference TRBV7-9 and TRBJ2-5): DTGVSQNPRHKITKRGQNVTFRCDPISEHNRLYWYRQTLGQGPEFLTYFQNEAQLEKSRLLSDRFSAERPKGSFSTLEIQRTEQGDSAMYLCASSSRGDQQETQYFGPGTRLLVL.